Listed below are T cell receptor beta chains from one sample, sequenced in a study of cytomegalovirus exposure and HLA in healthy donors. Generated by immunoSEQ multiplex PCR, the TCRdb table keeps only in-frame clones and is missing some. Its table records 70,000 or so clones. The sample taken for sequencing was PBMCs. Source of these receptors: a man aged 35-49 years in good health and CMV-seronegative. Both conserved end residues are part of each CDR3. Fields, in order: V gene, J gene, D gene, CDR3 protein, CDR3 DNA. D genes are given only for firm matches.

TRBV6-5	TRBJ2-7	.	CASSPGVRSSYEQYF	TGTGCCAGCAGCCCAGGGGTCCGAAGCTCCTACGAGCAGTACTTC
TRBV27	TRBJ2-7	TRBD2	CASSPSLAGELWEQYF	TGTGCCAGCAGTCCGTCACTAGCGGGAGAGTTGTGGGAGCAGTACTTC
TRBV28	TRBJ2-3	TRBD1	CASSLPLTGTSTDTQYF	TGTGCCAGCAGTTTACCTCTGACAGGGACGAGCACAGATACGCAGTATTTT
TRBV9	TRBJ1-3	TRBD1	CASSVEAQGAGNTIYF	TGTGCCAGCAGCGTAGAGGCACAGGGGGCTGGAAACACCATATATTTT
TRBV6-5	TRBJ2-2	TRBD1	CASSNGQGYTGELFF	TGTGCCAGCAGCAACGGACAGGGATACACCGGGGAGCTGTTTTTT
TRBV7-9	TRBJ1-1	.	CASSPGERKTFF	TGTGCCAGCAGCCCGGGGGAGAGGAAGACTTTCTTT
TRBV7-9	TRBJ2-2	TRBD2	CASSLGGGLSPGELFF	TGTGCCAGCAGCTTAGGGGGGGGACTAAGTCCCGGGGAGCTGTTTTTT
TRBV7-9	TRBJ1-2	TRBD1	CASSYSTGGYGYTF	TGTGCCAGCAGCTATTCGACAGGGGGGTATGGCTACACCTTC
TRBV6-5	TRBJ1-4	TRBD1	CASSRDETGGSKLFF	TGTGCCAGCAGTAGGGATGAGACAGGGGGTTCAAAGCTGTTTTTT
TRBV6-5	TRBJ2-1	TRBD1	CASSQQGAQYNEQFF	TGTGCCAGCAGTCAACAGGGGGCCCAGTACAATGAGCAGTTCTTC
TRBV7-2	TRBJ2-7	TRBD1	CASSGQVPSYEQYF	TGTGCCAGCAGCGGACAGGTCCCGTCCTACGAGCAGTACTTC
TRBV7-2	TRBJ2-1	TRBD2	CASRRSGTSGYNEQFF	TGTGCCAGCAGACGGTCCGGGACTAGCGGCTACAATGAGCAGTTCTTC
TRBV2	TRBJ1-6	.	CASRGTGSPLHF	TGTGCCAGCAGGGGAACAGGTTCACCCCTCCACTTT
TRBV6-6	TRBJ2-7	.	CASSYGQPIGEQYF	TGTGCCAGCAGTTACGGGCAGCCCATTGGAGAGCAGTACTTC
TRBV6-6	TRBJ2-2	TRBD1	CASSHDRGKPGELFF	TGTGCCAGCAGTCACGACAGGGGGAAACCCGGGGAGCTGTTTTTT
TRBV19	TRBJ1-2	TRBD1	CASSVTTGSGYTF	TGTGCCAGTAGTGTCACGACAGGGAGCGGCTACACCTTC
TRBV6-1	TRBJ2-7	TRBD2	CASSEGTGGDPSYEQYF	TGTGCCAGCAGTGAAGGAACGGGAGGGGACCCCTCCTACGAGCAGTACTTC
TRBV11-2	TRBJ2-7	.	CASSKTVQYEQYF	TGTGCCAGCAGCAAGACAGTGCAGTACGAGCAGTACTTC
TRBV28	TRBJ1-4	.	CASSWTEEKLFF	TGTGCCAGCAGTTGGACAGAGGAAAAACTGTTTTTT
TRBV4-3	TRBJ2-7	TRBD1	CASSWDRAYEQYF	TGCGCCAGCTCCTGGGACAGGGCCTACGAGCAGTACTTC